This is a list of T cell receptor beta chains from one sample in a study of cytomegalovirus exposure and HLA in healthy donors. Sequencing used immunoSEQ multiplex PCR; TCRdb keeps in-frame clones, though not all of them. This repertoire shows about 170,000 clones, about 83% found once; its top ten account for roughly 1.5%. Sequencing input: PBMCs. These receptors were obtained from a woman aged 30 to 39 in good health and CMV-seronegative. Both conserved end residues are part of each CDR3. D genes are given only for firm matches. Clone size appears in some rows only: once, few, many, or a class for an expanded clone.

TGCGCCAGCAGCCAAGATTTAACTAGCGGGGGGCCGGGGCATGGTTTT,CASSQDLTSGGPGHGF,TRBJ2-3,TRBD2,.,TRBV4-1
TGTGCCAGTAGTATAGCCGGGGGCTCCTACAATGAGCAGTTCTTC,CASSIAGGSYNEQFF,TRBJ2-1,.,.,TRBV19
TGTGCCAGCAGCTTAAACACTGACAGGGCTGAAGCTTTCTTT,CASSLNTDRAEAFF,TRBJ1-1,TRBD1,.,TRBV11-2
TGTGCCAGCAGGAGGACAGGGGGTTATGGCTACACCTTC,CASRRTGGYGYTF,TRBJ1-2,TRBD1,.,TRBV2
TGTGCCAGCAGTGACCTCTTAGAGTCCGTCAATGAGCAGTTCTTC,CASSDLLESVNEQFF,TRBJ2-1,.,.,TRBV2
TGTGCCAGCAGCCCAAAACTAGAGACCCAGTACTTC,CASSPKLETQYF,TRBJ2-5,.,.,TRBV7-6
TGCGCCAGCAGCTTGACGATAGGGACAGGGAGCCCCGGGGAGCTGTTTTTT,CASSLTIGTGSPGELFF,TRBJ2-2,TRBD1,.,TRBV5-1
TGTGCCAGCAGCGTAGTATGGTGGGGACAGGGTAGATATGGCTACACCTTC,CASSVVWWGQGRYGYTF,TRBJ1-2,TRBD1,.,TRBV9
TGTGCCAGCTCATCCGACACCGGGGAGCTGTTTTTT,CASSSDTGELFF,TRBJ2-2,.,.,TRBV18
TGTGCCAGCAGCCAAGATTTGCGGGGCGAGACCCAGTACTTC,CASSQDLRGETQYF,TRBJ2-5,.,few,TRBV4-2